This is a list of T cell receptor beta chains from one sample in a study of CD8 T cells in Susac syndrome. TCRdb re-called the immunoSEQ multiplex PCR reads with MiXCR, one entry per CDR3 protein. The repertoire has around 170,000 distinct CDR3 sequences, around 94% of them found once; the top ten carry 0.1% to 0.12%. Source material: CD4+ T cells from PBMCs. These TCRs come from a human donor with Susac syndrome. The CDR3 runs from the conserved cysteine through the conserved F or W. Fields, in order: clone size, J gene, V gene, D gene, CDR3 DNA, CDR3 protein. D genes are given only for firm matches. For some rows the clone size is stated as once, few or many, or as a class when expanded; others skip it.

size: NA; J: TRBJ2-1; V: TRBV6-2/TRBV6-3; D: NA; DNA: TGTGCCAGCAGGGACTATCTCTATGAGCAGTTCTTC; CDR3: CASRDYLYEQFF
size: NA; J: TRBJ2-1; V: TRBV29-1; D: NA; DNA: TGCAGTTCCACGGGGGGCGGTTACAATGAGCAGTTCTTC; CDR3: CSSTGGGYNEQFF
size: NA; J: TRBJ2-1; V: TRBV29-1; D: NA; DNA: TGCAGCGCCATACATCAAGGTGCCTACAATGAGCAGTTCTTC; CDR3: CSAIHQGAYNEQFF
size: NA; J: TRBJ2-5; V: TRBV29-1; D: NA; DNA: TGCAGCGTTGATGGACAGCAGGCGTACCAAGAGACCCAGTACTTC; CDR3: CSVDGQQAYQETQYF
size: NA; J: TRBJ2-7; V: TRBV7-3; D: TRBD1; DNA: TGTGCCAGCAGTCAACAGGCCGGGACAGCTGTCGGTGAGCAGTACTTC; CDR3: CASSQQAGTAVGEQYF
size: NA; J: TRBJ2-5; V: TRBV18; D: NA; DNA: TGTGCCAGCTCACCACCAAGTCGAGAGACCCAGTACTTC; CDR3: CASSPPSRETQYF
size: NA; J: TRBJ1-3; V: TRBV20-1; D: NA; DNA: TGCAGTGCTAGAGATGCACGAGAATATGGAAACACCATATATTTT; CDR3: CSARDAREYGNTIYF
size: few; J: TRBJ2-7; V: TRBV2; D: NA; DNA: TGTGCCAGCAGTCATGACTCCTACGAGCAGTACTTC; CDR3: CASSHDSYEQYF
size: NA; J: TRBJ2-2; V: TRBV29-1; D: TRBD1; DNA: TGCAGCGCCGGACAGGGGGCGTCTGTATCCGGGGAGCTGTTTTTT; CDR3: CSAGQGASVSGELFF
size: once; J: TRBJ1-6; V: TRBV10-2; D: TRBD1; DNA: TGCGCCAGCCTCAATCAGGGGGGGGCCAGAGGTTCACCCCTCCACTTT; CDR3: CASLNQGGARGSPLHF
size: NA; J: TRBJ2-3; V: TRBV6-2/TRBV6-3; D: NA; DNA: TGTGCCAGCAGTTACGATACCGCAGATACGCAGTATTTT; CDR3: CASSYDTADTQYF
size: few; J: TRBJ1-5; V: TRBV24-1; D: NA; DNA: TGTGCCACCAGTGATGGGAAGGGATCCAAATCGCAGCCCCAGCATTTT; CDR3: CATSDGKGSKSQPQHF
size: NA; J: TRBJ1-1; V: TRBV29-1; D: NA; DNA: TGCAGCGTTGGCGAGGGTGGCGGAGTCGCTGAAGCTTTCTTT; CDR3: CSVGEGGGVAEAFF
size: NA; J: TRBJ2-4; V: TRBV6-1; D: TRBD1; DNA: TGTGCCAGCAGTGTTGGGACAGGGAAAAACATTCAGTACTTC; CDR3: CASSVGTGKNIQYF
size: NA; J: TRBJ1-2; V: TRBV7-9; D: NA; DNA: TGTGCCAGCAGTTATAGCGAAGGAGGAGAGGATGGCTACACCTTC; CDR3: CASSYSEGGEDGYTF
size: NA; J: TRBJ2-3; V: TRBV5-5; D: TRBD2; DNA: TGTGCCAGCAGCGGGACTAGCGGTCTAAACACAGATACGCAGTATTTT; CDR3: CASSGTSGLNTDTQYF
size: NA; J: TRBJ2-5; V: TRBV3-1; D: NA; DNA: TGTGCCAGCAGCCAAGCGGGGCCCCACCAAGAGACCCAGTACTTC; CDR3: CASSQAGPHQETQYF
size: NA; J: TRBJ2-7; V: TRBV9; D: TRBD2; DNA: TGTGCCAGCAGCGTGGGACTAGCGGGGGAATACGAGCAGTACTTC; CDR3: CASSVGLAGEYEQYF
size: once; J: TRBJ2-1; V: TRBV6-2/TRBV6-3; D: NA; DNA: TGTGCCAGCAGGCAAATTTCCGGGACACTTTACAATGAGCAGTTCTTC; CDR3: CASRQISGTLYNEQFF
size: NA; J: TRBJ2-3; V: TRBV5-4; D: NA; DNA: TGTGCCAGCAGCTTGGAGGGGAGGATCACAGATACGCAGTATTTT; CDR3: CASSLEGRITDTQYF
size: NA; J: TRBJ2-7; V: TRBV5-1; D: NA; DNA: TGCGCCAGCAGCTTGGCCGGGGTTTTCGAGCAGTACTTC; CDR3: CASSLAGVFEQYF
size: NA; J: TRBJ1-3; V: TRBV20-1; D: NA; DNA: TGCAGTGCTAGAGATGGGGTGGGGGGCCCTGGAAACACCATATATTTT; CDR3: CSARDGVGGPGNTIYF
size: NA; J: TRBJ1-1; V: TRBV4-3; D: NA; DNA: TGCGCCAGCAGCCAAGACGGGGCAGGGAACATTGCGGCTTTCTTT; CDR3: CASSQDGAGNIAAFF
size: NA; J: TRBJ1-1; V: TRBV12-3/TRBV12-4; D: TRBD1; DNA: TGTGCCAGCACCCTCTCAGGGGGGCAGGGCCAAGCTTTCTTT; CDR3: CASTLSGGQGQAFF
size: NA; J: TRBJ1-5; V: TRBV20-1; D: NA; DNA: TGCAGTGCTAGACCCCCGGTGCCTCTGGGCAATCAGCCCCAGCATTTT; CDR3: CSARPPVPLGNQPQHF
size: NA; J: TRBJ1-2; V: TRBV20-1; D: NA; DNA: TGCAGTGCTAGAGATGGGCAGGGACCGTACGGCTACACCTTC; CDR3: CSARDGQGPYGYTF
size: NA; J: TRBJ2-1; V: TRBV28; D: TRBD1; DNA: TGTGCCAGCAGTTCGATACCCCAGGGGGCCGGGCTGTACAATGAGCAGTTCTTC; CDR3: CASSSIPQGAGLYNEQFF
size: NA; J: TRBJ2-5; V: TRBV4-2; D: NA; DNA: TGTGCCAGCAGCCAAGAGGGGTGGGGGAACCAAGAGACCCAGTACTTC; CDR3: CASSQEGWGNQETQYF
size: NA; J: TRBJ1-3; V: TRBV12-3/TRBV12-4; D: NA; DNA: TGTGCCAGCAGTTTCGGCGGAACCTCTGGAAACACCATATATTTT; CDR3: CASSFGGTSGNTIYF
size: once; J: TRBJ2-1; V: TRBV3-1; D: TRBD2; DNA: TGTGCCAGCAGCCAATCTAGCGGGGGGGCCTACAATGAGCAGTTCTTC; CDR3: CASSQSSGGAYNEQFF
size: NA; J: TRBJ2-5; V: TRBV10-3; D: NA; DNA: TGTGCCATCGGGGAAGAGACCCAGTACTTC; CDR3: CAIGEETQYF
size: NA; J: TRBJ2-1; V: TRBV4-1; D: TRBD2; DNA: TGCGCCAGCAGCCAAGACCGGCGGGGGGGCTCCGATGAGCAGTTCTTC; CDR3: CASSQDRRGGSDEQFF
size: NA; J: TRBJ2-3; V: TRBV5-1; D: TRBD2; DNA: TGCGCCAGCAGCTTGGGGCTAGCGGTCCGGGGGACAGATACGCAGTATTTT; CDR3: CASSLGLAVRGTDTQYF
size: NA; J: TRBJ2-3; V: TRBV7-9; D: NA; DNA: TGTGCCAGCAGCCCCGAGGGGTCTATGCAGTATTTT; CDR3: CASSPEGSMQYF
size: NA; J: TRBJ2-7; V: TRBV29-1; D: NA; DNA: TGCAGCGTTCGTGAAACCCAGCGCGAGCAGTACTTC; CDR3: CSVRETQREQYF
size: NA; J: TRBJ1-1; V: TRBV5-1; D: NA; DNA: TGCGCCAGCACCAATATTCAGGGGATGAACACTGAAGCTTTCTTT; CDR3: CASTNIQGMNTEAFF
size: NA; J: TRBJ2-2; V: TRBV4-3; D: NA; DNA: TGCGCCAGCAGCCAAGAGCTGCCTGATGGGACCAACACCGGGGAGCTGTTTTTT; CDR3: CASSQELPDGTNTGELFF
size: once; J: TRBJ2-5; V: TRBV20-1; D: NA; DNA: TGCAGTGCTAGGGATCTCCTAGCTATCCAAGAGACCCAGTACTTC; CDR3: CSARDLLAIQETQYF
size: NA; J: TRBJ2-7; V: TRBV5-1; D: NA; DNA: TGCGCCAGCAGCCCGCTTATCACATCCTACGAGCAGTACTTC; CDR3: CASSPLITSYEQYF
size: NA; J: TRBJ2-7; V: TRBV2; D: TRBD1; DNA: TGTGCCAGCAGGATACAGGGGTCATCCTACGAGCAGTACTTC; CDR3: CASRIQGSSYEQYF
size: NA; J: TRBJ2-3; V: TRBV20-1; D: NA; DNA: TGCAGTGGCTTGGACAGCTCTAGCACAGATACGCAGTATTTT; CDR3: CSGLDSSSTDTQYF
size: NA; J: TRBJ1-2; V: TRBV29-1; D: NA; DNA: TGCAGCGGGGGACAAGACGATGGCTACACCTTC; CDR3: CSGGQDDGYTF
size: NA; J: TRBJ1-6; V: TRBV12-3/TRBV12-4; D: NA; DNA: TGTGCCAGCAGTAACAGGGTCTCCTATAATTCACCCCTCCACTTT; CDR3: CASSNRVSYNSPLHF
size: NA; J: TRBJ2-3; V: TRBV7-9; D: NA; DNA: TGTGCCAGCAGCCCTAACGGCAGGACAGATACGCAGTATTTT; CDR3: CASSPNGRTDTQYF
size: NA; J: TRBJ2-2; V: TRBV2; D: NA; DNA: TGTGCCAGCAGTGCGGGACAAACCGGGGAGCTGTTTTTT; CDR3: CASSAGQTGELFF
size: NA; J: TRBJ2-3; V: TRBV9; D: NA; DNA: TGTGCCAGCAGCGTAGATCGGGGCCGGTCAGATACGCAGTATTTT; CDR3: CASSVDRGRSDTQYF
size: once; J: TRBJ1-1; V: TRBV18; D: NA; DNA: TGTGCCAGCTCACCCCCCAGGGTATCAACTGAAGCTTTCTTT; CDR3: CASSPPRVSTEAFF
size: NA; J: TRBJ2-3; V: TRBV29-1; D: NA; DNA: TGCAGCGTTGGGGGACTTAAGGAGGGGGCAGATACGCAGTATTTT; CDR3: CSVGGLKEGADTQYF
size: NA; J: TRBJ1-1; V: TRBV20-1; D: NA; DNA: TGCAGTGCTTACAGGGAGAACACTGAAGCTTTCTTT; CDR3: CSAYRENTEAFF
size: NA; J: TRBJ1-5; V: TRBV20-1; D: TRBD1; DNA: TGCAGTGCACTTGTCCCGGGACAGGGGGTCGCTCAGCCCCAGCATTTT; CDR3: CSALVPGQGVAQPQHF
size: NA; J: TRBJ2-6; V: TRBV20-1; D: TRBD2; DNA: TGCAGTGCTAGAGTTTGGGGACTAGCGGGCCCCTCTGGGGCCAACGTCCTGACTTTC; CDR3: CSARVWGLAGPSGANVLTF
size: NA; J: TRBJ1-1; V: TRBV20-1; D: NA; DNA: TGCAGTGCCCCTACAGGATCTTATATGAACACTGAAGCTTTCTTT; CDR3: CSAPTGSYMNTEAFF
size: NA; J: TRBJ2-5; V: TRBV6-5; D: NA; DNA: TGTGCCAGCAGTCCGGGCAGCGATCGAAAGACCCAGTACTTC; CDR3: CASSPGSDRKTQYF
size: NA; J: TRBJ1-5; V: TRBV4-1; D: TRBD1; DNA: TGCGCCAGCAGCGTCGACAGGGCCGGTCAGCCCCAGCATTTT; CDR3: CASSVDRAGQPQHF
size: NA; J: TRBJ2-7; V: TRBV7-8; D: TRBD1; DNA: TGTGCCAGCAGCTTCCACGACAGGGGTGACGAGCAGTACTTC; CDR3: CASSFHDRGDEQYF
size: NA; J: TRBJ2-3; V: TRBV3-1; D: TRBD2; DNA: TGTGCCAGCAGCCAGCGAACGGGGGGAAGGACAGATACGCAGTATTTT; CDR3: CASSQRTGGRTDTQYF
size: NA; J: TRBJ1-2; V: TRBV29-1; D: TRBD1; DNA: TGCAGCGTTGAAGGGGCCAGGGGGGCATACGGCTACACCTTC; CDR3: CSVEGARGAYGYTF